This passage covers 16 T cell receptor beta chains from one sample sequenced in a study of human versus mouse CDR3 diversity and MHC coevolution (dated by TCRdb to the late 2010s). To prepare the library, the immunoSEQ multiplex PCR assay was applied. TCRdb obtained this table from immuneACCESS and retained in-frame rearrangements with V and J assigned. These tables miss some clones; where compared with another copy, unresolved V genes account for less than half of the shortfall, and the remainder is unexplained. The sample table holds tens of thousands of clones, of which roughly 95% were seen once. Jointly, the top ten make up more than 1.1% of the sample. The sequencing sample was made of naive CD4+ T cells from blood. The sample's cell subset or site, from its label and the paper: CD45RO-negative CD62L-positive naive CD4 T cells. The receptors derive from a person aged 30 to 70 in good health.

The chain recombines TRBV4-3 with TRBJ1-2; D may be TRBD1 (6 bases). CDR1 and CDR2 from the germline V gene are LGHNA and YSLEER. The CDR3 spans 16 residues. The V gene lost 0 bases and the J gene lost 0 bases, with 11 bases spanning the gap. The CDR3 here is CASSQEGAGPNYGYTF. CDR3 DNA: TGCGCCAGCAGCCAAGAGGGGGCAGGGCCTAACTATGGCTACACCTTC.

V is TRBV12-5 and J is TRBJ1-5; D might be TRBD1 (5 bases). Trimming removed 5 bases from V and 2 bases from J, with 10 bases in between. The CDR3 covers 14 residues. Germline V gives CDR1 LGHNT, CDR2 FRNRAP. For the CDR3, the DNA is TGTGCTAGTGGTCTGGGGACTGGCAATCAGCCCCAGCATTTT. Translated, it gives CASGLGTGNQPQHF.

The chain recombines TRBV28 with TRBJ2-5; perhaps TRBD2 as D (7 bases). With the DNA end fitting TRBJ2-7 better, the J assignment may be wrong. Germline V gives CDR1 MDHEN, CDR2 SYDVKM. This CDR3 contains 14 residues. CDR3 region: CASSRGGGAYEQYF. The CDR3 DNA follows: TGTGCCAGCAGCCGTGGGGGGGGCGCCTACGAGCAGTACTTC.

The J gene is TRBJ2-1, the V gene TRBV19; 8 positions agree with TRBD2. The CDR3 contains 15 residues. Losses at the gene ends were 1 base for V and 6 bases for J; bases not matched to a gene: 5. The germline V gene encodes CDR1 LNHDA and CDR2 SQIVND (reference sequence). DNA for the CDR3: TGTGCCAGTAGTATAGTCGGCCTAGCGGGCAATGAGCAGTTCTTC. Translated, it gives CASSIVGLAGNEQFF.

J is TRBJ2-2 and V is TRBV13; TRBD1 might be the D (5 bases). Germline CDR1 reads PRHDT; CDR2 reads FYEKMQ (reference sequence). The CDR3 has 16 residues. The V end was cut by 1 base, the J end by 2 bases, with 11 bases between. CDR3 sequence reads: CASSLEAGKNTGELFF. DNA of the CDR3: TGTGCCAGCAGCTTAGAGGCAGGGAAAAACACCGGGGAGCTGTTTTTT.

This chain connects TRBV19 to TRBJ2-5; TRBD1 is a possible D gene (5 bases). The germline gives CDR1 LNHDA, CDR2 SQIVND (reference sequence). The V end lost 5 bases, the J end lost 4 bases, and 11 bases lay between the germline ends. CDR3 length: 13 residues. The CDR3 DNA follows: TGTGCCAGTAGTCCTCAGGGCCGAGAGACCCAGTACTTC. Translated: CASSPQGRETQYF.

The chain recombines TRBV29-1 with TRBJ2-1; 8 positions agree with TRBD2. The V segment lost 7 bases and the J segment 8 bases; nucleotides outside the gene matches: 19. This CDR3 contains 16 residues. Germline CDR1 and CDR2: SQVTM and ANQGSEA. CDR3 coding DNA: TGCAGCGCCGTGCGGGGCGGCGGGGGGAGGATCTATGAGCAGTTCTTC. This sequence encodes CSAVRGGGGRIYEQFF.

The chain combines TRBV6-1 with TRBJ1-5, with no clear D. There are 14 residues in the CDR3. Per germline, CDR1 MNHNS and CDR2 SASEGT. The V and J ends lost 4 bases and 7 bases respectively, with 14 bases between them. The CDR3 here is CASSAARVEQPQHF. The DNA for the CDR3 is TGTGCCAGCAGTGCCGCCCGGGTGGAACAGCCCCAGCATTTT.

CDR3 sequence: CASVLGVGNEKLFF. The DNA for the CDR3 is TGTGCTAGTGTTTTAGGGGTGGGCAATGAAAAACTGTTTTTT. The gene calls are TRBV12-5 and TRBJ1-4, with D perhaps TRBD1 (5 bases). The germline gives CDR1 LGHNT, CDR2 FRNRAP. Trimming cost V 7 bases and J 5 bases, with 14 bases left between them. There are 14 residues in the CDR3.

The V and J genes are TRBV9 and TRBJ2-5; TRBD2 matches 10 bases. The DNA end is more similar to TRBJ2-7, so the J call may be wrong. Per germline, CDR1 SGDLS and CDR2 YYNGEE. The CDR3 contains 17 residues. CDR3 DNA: TGTGCCAGCAGCGTAGGGAGCGGGAGGGCCGGGGTGCACGAGCAGTACTTC. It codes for CASSVGSGRAGVHEQYF.

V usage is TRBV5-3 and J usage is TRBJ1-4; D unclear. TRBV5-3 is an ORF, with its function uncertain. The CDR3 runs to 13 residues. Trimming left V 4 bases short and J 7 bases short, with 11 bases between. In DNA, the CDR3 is TGTGCCAGAAGCATCCACCCGGGTGAAAAACTGTTTTTT. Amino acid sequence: CARSIHPGEKLFF.

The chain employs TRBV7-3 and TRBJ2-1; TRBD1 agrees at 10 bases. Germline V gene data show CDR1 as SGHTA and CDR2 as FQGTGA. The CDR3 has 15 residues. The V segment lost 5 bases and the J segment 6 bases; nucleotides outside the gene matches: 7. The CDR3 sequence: CASSSRGDRGNEQFF. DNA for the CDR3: TGTGCCAGCAGCAGCCGGGGGGACAGGGGCAATGAGCAGTTCTTC.

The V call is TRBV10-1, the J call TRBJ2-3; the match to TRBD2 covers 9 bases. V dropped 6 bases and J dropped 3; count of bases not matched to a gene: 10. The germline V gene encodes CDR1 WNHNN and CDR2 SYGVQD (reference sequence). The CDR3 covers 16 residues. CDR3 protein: CASSTYLAGNTDTQYF. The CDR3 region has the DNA TGCGCCAGCAGCACGTACCTAGCGGGAAATACAGATACGCAGTATTTT.

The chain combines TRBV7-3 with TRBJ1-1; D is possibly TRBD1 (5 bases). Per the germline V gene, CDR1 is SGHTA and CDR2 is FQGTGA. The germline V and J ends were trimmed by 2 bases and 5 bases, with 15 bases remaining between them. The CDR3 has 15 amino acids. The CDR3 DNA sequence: TGTGCCAGCAGCTTAGGGGCACGGGGGAGTACTGAAGCTTTCTTT. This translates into CASSLGARGSTEAFF.

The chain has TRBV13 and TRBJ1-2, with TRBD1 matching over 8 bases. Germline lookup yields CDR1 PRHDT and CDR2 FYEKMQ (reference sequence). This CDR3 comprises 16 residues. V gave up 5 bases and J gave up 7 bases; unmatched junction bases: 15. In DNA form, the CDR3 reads TGTGCCAGCAGCCCCCGAACGGGCAGGGGGCCCGTTGGCTACACCTTC. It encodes CASSPRTGRGPVGYTF.

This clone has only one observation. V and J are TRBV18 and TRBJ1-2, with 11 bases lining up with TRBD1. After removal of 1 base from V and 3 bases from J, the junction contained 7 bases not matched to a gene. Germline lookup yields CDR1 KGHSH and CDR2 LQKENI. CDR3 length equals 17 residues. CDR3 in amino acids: CASSPRRTGGADYGYTF. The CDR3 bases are TGTGCCAGCTCACCACGGCGGACAGGGGGCGCGGACTATGGCTACACCTTC.